This T cell receptor beta chain is from a study of cytomegalovirus exposure and HLA in healthy donors. Points from the study as a whole: In a later analysis, first-cohort TCR clusters were found to tend to co-occur in the 120 or so validation repertoires. The authors enumerated over 150 TCR beta chains as linked to cytomegalovirus.

This table comes from immunoSEQ multiplex PCR, and its TCRdb copy is limited to in-frame clones, with some not included. The top ten clones hold under 2% of a sample with 100,000 to 150,000 clones, about 90% of them seen once. Per the germline V gene, CDR1 is SEHNR and CDR2 is FQNEAQ (reference sequence). The CDR3 loop spans 15 amino acids. J lost 8 bases, V lost 3 bases, and 9 bases had no gene match. To note about this clone: Its antigen is not known.

The gene calls are TRBV7-9 and TRBJ1-4; TRBD1 aligns across 7 bases. The material sequenced was PBMCs. The clonotype originates from a woman younger than 35 in good health and CMV-seronegative. The CDR3 sequence is CASSLGDRAGEKLFF. The CDR3 DNA reads as TGTGCCAGCAGCTTGGGCGACAGGGCGGGGGAAAAACTGTTTTTT.